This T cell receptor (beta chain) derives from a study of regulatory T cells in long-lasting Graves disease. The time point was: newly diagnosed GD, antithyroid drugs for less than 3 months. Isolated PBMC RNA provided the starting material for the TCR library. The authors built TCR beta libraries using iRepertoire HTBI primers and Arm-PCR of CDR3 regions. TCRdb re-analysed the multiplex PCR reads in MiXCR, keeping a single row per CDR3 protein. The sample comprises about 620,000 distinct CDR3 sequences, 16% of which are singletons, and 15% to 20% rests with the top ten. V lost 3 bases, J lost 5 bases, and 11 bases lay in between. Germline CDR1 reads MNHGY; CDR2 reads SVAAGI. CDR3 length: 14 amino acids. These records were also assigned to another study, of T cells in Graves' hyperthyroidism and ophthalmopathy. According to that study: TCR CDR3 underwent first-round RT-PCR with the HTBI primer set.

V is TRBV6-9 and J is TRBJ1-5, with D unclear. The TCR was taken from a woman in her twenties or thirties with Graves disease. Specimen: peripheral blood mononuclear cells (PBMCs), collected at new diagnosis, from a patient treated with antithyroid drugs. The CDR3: CASSYMADYQPQHF. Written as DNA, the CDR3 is TGTGCCAGCAGTTACATGGCGGATTATCAGCCCCAGCATTTT.